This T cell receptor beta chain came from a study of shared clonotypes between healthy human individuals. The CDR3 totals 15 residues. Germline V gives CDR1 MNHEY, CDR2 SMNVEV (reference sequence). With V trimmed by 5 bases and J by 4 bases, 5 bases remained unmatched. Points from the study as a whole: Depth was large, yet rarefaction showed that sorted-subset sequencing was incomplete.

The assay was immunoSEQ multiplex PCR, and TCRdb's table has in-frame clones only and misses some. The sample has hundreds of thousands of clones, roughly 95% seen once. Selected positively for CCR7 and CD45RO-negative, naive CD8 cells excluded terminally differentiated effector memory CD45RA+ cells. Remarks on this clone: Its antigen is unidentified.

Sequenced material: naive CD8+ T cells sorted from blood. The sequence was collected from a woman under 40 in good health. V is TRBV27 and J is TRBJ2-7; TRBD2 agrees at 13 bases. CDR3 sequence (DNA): TGTGCCAGCAGTGAACTAGCGGGAGGGCCATACGAGCAGTACTTC. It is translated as CASSELAGGPYEQYF.